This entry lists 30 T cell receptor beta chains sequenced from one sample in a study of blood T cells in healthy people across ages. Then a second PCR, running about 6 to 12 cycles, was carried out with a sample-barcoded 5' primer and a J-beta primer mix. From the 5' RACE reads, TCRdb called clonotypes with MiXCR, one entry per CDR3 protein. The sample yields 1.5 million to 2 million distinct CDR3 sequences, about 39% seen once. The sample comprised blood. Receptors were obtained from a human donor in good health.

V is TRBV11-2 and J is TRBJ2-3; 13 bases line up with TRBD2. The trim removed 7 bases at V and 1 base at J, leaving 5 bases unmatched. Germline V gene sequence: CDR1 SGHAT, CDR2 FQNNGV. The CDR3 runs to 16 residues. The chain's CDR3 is CASTTGTSGGTDTQYF. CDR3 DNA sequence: TGTGCCAGCACAACAGGGACTAGCGGGGGCACAGATACGCAGTATTTT. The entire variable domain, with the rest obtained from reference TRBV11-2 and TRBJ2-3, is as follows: EAGVAQSPRYKIIEKRQSVAFWCNPISGHATLYWYQQILGQGPKLLIQFQNNGVVDDSQLPKDRFSAERLKGVDSTLKIQPAKLEDSAVYLCASTTGTSGGTDTQYFGPGTRLTVL.

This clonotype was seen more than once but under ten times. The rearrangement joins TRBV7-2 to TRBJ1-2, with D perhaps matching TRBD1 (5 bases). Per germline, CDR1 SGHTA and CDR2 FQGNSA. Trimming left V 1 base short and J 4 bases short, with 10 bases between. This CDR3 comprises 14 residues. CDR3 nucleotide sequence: TGTGCCAGCAGCTTAGGGGACCACGTCTATGGCTACACCTTC. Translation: CASSLGDHVYGYTF.

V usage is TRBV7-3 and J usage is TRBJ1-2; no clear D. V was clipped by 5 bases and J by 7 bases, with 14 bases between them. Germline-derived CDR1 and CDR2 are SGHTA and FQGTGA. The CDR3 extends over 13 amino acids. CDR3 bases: TGTGCCAGCAGCCCCCAGTCGGATCTTGGCTACACCTTC. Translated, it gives CASSPQSDLGYTF. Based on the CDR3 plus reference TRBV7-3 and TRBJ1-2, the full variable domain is GAGVSQTPSNKVTEKGKYVELRCDPISGHTALYWYRQSLGQGPEFLIYFQGTGAADDSGLPNDRFFAVRPEGSVSTLKIQRTERGDSAVYLCASSPQSDLGYTFGSGTRLTVV.

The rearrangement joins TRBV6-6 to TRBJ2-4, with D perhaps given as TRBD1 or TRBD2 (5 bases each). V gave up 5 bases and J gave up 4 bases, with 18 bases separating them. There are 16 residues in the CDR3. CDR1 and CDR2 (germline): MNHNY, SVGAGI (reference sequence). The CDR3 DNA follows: TGTGCCAGCAGTCCCTCCACCACGGGGCGGAAAAACATTCAGTACTTC. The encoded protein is CASSPSTTGRKNIQYF.

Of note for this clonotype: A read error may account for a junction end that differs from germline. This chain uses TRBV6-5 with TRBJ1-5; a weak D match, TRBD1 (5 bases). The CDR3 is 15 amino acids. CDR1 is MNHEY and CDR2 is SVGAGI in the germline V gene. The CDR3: CTSSYRSGSNQPQHF. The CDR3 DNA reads TGTACCAGCAGTTACAGGTCAGGCTCCAATCAGCCCCAGCATTTT.

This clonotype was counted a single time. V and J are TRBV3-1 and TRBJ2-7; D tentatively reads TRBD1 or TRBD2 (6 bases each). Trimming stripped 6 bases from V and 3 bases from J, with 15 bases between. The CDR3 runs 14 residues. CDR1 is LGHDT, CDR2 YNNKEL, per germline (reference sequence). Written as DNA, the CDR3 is TGTGCCAGCAGGGAAAGGGGGGTCGGCTACGAGCAGTACTTC. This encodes CASRERGVGYEQYF.

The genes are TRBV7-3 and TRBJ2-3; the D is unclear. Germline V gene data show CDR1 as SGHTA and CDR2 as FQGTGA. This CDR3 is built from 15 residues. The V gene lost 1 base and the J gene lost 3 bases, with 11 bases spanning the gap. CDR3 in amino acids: CASSLIALSTDTQYF. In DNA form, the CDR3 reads TGTGCCAGCAGCTTAATAGCCCTTTCAACAGATACGCAGTATTTT.

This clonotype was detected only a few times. CDR3 coding DNA: TGCGCCAGCAGCCAGGGGGGGTTAGCGGGGGAACTTAACAATGAGCAGTTCTTC. Translating it yields CASSQGGLAGELNNEQFF. The chain uses TRBV4-3 and TRBJ2-1; 9 bases map to TRBD2. Germline V gene lookup returns CDR1 LGHNA and CDR2 YSLEER. The ends lost 3 bases at V and 5 bases at J; junction bases unmatched: 14. The CDR3 runs to 18 residues.

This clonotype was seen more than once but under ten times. The CDR3 coding sequence is TGTGCCAGCAGTTACTCAAACCCGACAGTGTTGCAGGAAAAACTGTTTTTT. Its protein product is CASSYSNPTVLQEKLFF. The chain recombines TRBV6-5 with TRBJ1-4, with D maybe TRBD1 (5 bases). Between the trimmed V and J ends, which lost 0 bases and 8 bases, there was a span of 19 bases. The CDR3 spans 17 residues. Germline V CDR1 and CDR2: MNHEY, SVGAGI.

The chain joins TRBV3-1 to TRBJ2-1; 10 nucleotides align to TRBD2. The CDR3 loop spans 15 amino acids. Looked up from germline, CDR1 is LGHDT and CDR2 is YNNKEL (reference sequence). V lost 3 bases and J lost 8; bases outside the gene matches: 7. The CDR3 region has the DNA TGTGCCAGCAGCCAGACGGAGCGGGGGGGCTATGAGCAGTTCTTC. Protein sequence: CASSQTERGGYEQFF.

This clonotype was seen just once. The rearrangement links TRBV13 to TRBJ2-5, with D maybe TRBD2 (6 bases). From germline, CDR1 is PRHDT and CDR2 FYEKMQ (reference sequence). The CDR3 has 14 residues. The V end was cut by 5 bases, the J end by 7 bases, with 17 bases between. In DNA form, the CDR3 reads TGTGCCAGCAGCCCCCAGGACTACCGAGGGACCCAGTACTTC. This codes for CASSPQDYRGTQYF. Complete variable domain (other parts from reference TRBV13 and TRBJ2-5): AAGVIQSPRHLIKEKRETATLKCYPIPRHDTVYWYQQGPGQDPQFLISFYEKMQSDKGSIPDRFSAQQFSDYHSELNMSSLELGDSALYFCASSPQDYRGTQYFGPGTRLLVL.

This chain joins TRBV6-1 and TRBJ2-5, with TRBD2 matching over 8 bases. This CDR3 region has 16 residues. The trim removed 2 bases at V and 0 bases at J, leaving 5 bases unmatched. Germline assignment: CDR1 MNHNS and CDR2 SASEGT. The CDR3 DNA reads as TGTGCCAGCAGTGAACCTAGCGGGCCGCACCAAGAGACCCAGTACTTC. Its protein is CASSEPSGPHQETQYF.

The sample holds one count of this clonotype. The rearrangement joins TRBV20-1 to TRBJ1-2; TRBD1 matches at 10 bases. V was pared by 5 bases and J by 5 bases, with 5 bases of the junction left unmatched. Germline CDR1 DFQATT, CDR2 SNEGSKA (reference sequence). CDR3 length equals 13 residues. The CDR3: CSALGTGAYGYTF. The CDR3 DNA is TGCAGTGCTTTGGGGACAGGGGCATATGGCTACACCTTC.

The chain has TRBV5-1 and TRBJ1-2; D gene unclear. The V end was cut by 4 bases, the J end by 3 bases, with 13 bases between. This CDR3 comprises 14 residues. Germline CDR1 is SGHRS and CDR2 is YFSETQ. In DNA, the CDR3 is TGCGCCAGCAGCCCCTCGGGGAAGGACTATGGCTACACCTTC. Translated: CASSPSGKDYGYTF. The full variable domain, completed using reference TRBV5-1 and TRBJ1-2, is KAGVTQTPRYLIKTRGQQVTLSCSPISGHRSVSWYQQTPGQGLQFLFEYFSETQRNKGNFPGRFSGRQFSNSRSEMNVSTLELGDSALYLCASSPSGKDYGYTFGSGTRLTVV.

CDR3: CSAYLRTNTQYF. For the CDR3, the DNA is TGCAGTGCCTACCTTCGAACAAATACGCAGTATTTT. The rearrangement joins TRBV20-1 to TRBJ2-3; no clear D gene. The CDR3 loop spans 12 amino acids. V was pared by 6 bases and J by 7 bases, with 14 bases between. Germline lookup yields CDR1 DFQATT and CDR2 SNEGSKA (reference sequence).

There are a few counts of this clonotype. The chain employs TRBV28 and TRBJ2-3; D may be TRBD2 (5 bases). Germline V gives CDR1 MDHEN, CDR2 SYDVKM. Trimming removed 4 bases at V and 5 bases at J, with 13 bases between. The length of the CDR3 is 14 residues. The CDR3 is CASSSQGGGDTQYF. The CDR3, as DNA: TGTGCCAGCAGTTCGCAAGGAGGCGGAGATACGCAGTATTTT.

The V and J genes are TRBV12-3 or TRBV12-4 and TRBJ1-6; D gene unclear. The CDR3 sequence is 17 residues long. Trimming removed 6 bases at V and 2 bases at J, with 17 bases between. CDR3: CASSHPLPGTYNSPLHF. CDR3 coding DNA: TGTGCCAGCAGCCACCCTCTCCCCGGGACCTATAATTCACCCCTCCACTTT.

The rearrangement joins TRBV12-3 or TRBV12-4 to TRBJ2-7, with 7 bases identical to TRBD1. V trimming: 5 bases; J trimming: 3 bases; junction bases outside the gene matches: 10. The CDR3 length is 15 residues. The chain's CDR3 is CASSPHRDRLYEQYF. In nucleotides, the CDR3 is TGTGCCAGCAGTCCACACCGGGACAGACTCTACGAGCAGTACTTC.

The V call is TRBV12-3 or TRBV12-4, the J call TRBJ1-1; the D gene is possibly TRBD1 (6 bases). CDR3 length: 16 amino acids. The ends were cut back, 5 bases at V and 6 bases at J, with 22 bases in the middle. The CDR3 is CASSVPPSEAGAEAFF. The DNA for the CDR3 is TGTGCCAGCAGTGTTCCCCCTTCGGAGGCAGGGGCTGAAGCTTTCTTT.

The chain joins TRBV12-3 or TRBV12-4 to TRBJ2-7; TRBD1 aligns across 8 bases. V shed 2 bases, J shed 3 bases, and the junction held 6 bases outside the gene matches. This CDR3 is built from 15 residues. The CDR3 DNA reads TGTGCCAGCAGTTTATTCAGGGGGCTATACTACGAGCAGTACTTC. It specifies CASSLFRGLYYEQYF.

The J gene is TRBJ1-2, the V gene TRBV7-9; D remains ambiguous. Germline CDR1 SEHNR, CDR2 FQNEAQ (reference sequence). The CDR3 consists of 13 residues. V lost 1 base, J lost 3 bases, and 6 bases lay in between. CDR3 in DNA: TGTGCCAGCAGCTTAGTACGCTACTATGGCTACACCTTC. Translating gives CASSLVRYYGYTF.

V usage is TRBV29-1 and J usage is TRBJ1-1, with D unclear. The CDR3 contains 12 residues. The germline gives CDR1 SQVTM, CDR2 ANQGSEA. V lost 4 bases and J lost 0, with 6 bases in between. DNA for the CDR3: TGCAGCGTTGTACGGATGAACACTGAAGCTTTCTTT. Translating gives CSVVRMNTEAFF.

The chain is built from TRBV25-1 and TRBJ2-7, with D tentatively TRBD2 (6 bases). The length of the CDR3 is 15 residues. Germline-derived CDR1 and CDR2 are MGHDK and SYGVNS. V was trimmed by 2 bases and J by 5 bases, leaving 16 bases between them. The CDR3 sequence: CASSEGFKGRNEQYF. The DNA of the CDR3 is TGTGCCAGCAGTGAAGGGTTCAAGGGGAGGAACGAGCAGTACTTC.

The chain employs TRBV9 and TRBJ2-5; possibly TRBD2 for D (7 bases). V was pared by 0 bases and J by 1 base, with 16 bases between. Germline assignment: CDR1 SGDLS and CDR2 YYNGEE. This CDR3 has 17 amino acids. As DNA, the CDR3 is TGTGCCAGCAGCGTAGAAAGGGGGGGTTGGGGCCAAGAGACCCAGTACTTC. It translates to CASSVERGGWGQETQYF.

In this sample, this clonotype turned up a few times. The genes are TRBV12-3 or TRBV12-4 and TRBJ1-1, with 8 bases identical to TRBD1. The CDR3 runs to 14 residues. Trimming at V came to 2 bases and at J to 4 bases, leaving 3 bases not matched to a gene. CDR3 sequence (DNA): TGTGCCAGCAGTTTATGGCAGGGGGCCACTGAAGCTTTCTTT. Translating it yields CASSLWQGATEAFF.

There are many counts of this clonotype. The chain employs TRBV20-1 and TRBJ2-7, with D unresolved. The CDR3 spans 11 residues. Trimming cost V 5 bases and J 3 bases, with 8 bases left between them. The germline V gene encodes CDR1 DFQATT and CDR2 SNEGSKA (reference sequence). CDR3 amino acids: CSAARSYEQYF. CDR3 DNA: TGCAGTGCTGCCAGGAGCTACGAGCAGTACTTC.

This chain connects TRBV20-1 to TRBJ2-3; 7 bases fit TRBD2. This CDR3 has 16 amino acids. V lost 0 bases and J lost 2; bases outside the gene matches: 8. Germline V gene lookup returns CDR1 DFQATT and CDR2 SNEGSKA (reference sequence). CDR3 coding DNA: TGCAGTGCTAGAGATTTCCAGCGGGGACCCACAGATACGCAGTATTTT. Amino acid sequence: CSARDFQRGPTDTQYF.

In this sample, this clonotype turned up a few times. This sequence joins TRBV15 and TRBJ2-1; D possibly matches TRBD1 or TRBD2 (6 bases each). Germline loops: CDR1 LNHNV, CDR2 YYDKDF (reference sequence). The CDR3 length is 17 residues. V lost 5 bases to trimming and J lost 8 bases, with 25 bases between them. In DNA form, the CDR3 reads TGTGCCACCAGCCCCCGTGTTTGGGGGGCCGGTTCGTATGAGCAGTTCTTC. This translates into CATSPRVWGAGSYEQFF. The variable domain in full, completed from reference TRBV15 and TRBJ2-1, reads DAMVIQNPRYQVTQFGKPVTLSCSQTLNHNVMYWYQQKSSQAPKLLFHYYDKDFNNEADTPDNFQSRRPNTSFCFLDIRSPGLGDTAMYLCATSPRVWGAGSYEQFFGPGTRLTVL.

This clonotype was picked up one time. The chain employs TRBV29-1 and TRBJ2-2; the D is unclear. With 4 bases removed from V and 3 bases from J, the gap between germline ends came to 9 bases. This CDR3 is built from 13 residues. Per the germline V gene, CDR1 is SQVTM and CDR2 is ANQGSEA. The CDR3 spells CSVGGDHTGELFF. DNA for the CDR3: TGCAGCGTTGGCGGCGATCACACCGGGGAGCTGTTTTTT.

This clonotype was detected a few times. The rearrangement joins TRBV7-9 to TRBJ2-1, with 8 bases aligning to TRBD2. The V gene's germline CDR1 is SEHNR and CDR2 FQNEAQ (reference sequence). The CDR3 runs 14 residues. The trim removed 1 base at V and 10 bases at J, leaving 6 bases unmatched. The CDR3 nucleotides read TGTGCCAGCAGCTTAGGCGGACTAGCAACCGAGCAGTTCTTC. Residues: CASSLGGLATEQFF.